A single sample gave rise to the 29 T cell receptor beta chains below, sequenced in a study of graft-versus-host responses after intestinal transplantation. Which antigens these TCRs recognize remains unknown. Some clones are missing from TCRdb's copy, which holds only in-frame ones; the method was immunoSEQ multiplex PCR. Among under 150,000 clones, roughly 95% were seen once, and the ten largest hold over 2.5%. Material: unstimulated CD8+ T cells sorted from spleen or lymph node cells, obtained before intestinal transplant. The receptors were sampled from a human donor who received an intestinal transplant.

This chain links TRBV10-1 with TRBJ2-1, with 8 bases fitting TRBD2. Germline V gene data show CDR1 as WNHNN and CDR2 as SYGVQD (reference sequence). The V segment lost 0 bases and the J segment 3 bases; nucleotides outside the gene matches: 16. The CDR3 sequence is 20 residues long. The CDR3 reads CASSESTLPYSGKIYNEQFF. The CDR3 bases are TGCGCCAGCAGTGAGTCCACCTTACCGTATAGCGGGAAAATCTACAATGAGCAGTTCTTC.

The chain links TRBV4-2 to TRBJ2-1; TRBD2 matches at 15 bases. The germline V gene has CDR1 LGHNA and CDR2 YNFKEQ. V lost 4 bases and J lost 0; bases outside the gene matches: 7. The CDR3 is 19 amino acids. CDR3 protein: CASSPGTSGRPSSYNEQFF. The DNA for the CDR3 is TGTGCCAGCAGCCCCGGGACTAGCGGGAGGCCCAGCTCCTACAATGAGCAGTTCTTC.

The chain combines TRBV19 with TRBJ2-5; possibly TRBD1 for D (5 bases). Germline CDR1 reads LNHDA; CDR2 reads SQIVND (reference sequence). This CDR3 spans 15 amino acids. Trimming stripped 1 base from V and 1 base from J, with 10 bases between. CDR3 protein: CASSIGQQLQETQYF. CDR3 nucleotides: TGTGCCAGTAGTATAGGACAGCAGCTCCAAGAGACCCAGTACTTC. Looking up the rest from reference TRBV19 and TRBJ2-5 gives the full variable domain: DGGITQSPKYLFRKEGQNVTLSCEQNLNHDAMYWYRQDPGQGLRLIYYSQIVNDFQKGDIAEGYSVSREKKESFPLTVTSAQKNPTAFYLCASSIGQQLQETQYFGPGTRLLVL.

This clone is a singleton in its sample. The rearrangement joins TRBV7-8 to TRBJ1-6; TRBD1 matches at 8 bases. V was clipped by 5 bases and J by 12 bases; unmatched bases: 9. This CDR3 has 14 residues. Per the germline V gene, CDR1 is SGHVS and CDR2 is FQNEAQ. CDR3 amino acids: CASSPGQAIGPLHF. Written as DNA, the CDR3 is TGTGCCAGCAGCCCGGGACAGGCTATCGGACCCCTCCACTTT.

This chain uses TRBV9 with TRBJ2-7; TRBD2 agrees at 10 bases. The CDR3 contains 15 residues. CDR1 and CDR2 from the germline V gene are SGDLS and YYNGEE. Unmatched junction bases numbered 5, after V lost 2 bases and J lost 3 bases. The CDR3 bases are TGTGCCAGCAGCGTTTCTAGCGGGGGAGACTACGAGCAGTACTTC. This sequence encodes CASSVSSGGDYEQYF.

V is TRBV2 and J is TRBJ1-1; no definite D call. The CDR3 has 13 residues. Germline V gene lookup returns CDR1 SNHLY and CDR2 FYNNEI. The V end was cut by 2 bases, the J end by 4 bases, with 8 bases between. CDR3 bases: TGTGCCAGCAGTGAACGGGCGTCCACTGAAGCTTTCTTT. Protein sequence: CASSERASTEAFF.

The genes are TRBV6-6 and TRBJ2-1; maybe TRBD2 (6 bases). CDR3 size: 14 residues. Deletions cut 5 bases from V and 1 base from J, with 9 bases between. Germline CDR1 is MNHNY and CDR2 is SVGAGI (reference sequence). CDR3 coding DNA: TGTGCCAGCAGTCTTAGCGGATCCTACAATGAGCAGTTCTTC. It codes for CASSLSGSYNEQFF.

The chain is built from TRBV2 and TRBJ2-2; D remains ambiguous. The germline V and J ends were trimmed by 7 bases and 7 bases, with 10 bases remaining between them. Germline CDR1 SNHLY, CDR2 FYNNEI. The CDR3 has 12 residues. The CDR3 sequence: CASTRNVGELFF. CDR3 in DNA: TGTGCCAGCACTAGAAATGTCGGGGAGCTGTTTTTT.

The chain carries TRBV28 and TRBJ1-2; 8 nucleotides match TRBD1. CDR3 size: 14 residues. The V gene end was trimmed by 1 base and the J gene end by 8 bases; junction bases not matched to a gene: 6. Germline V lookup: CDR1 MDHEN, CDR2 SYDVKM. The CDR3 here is CASSLSTGAIGYTF. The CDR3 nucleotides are TGTGCCAGCAGTTTATCGACAGGGGCGATCGGCTACACCTTC.

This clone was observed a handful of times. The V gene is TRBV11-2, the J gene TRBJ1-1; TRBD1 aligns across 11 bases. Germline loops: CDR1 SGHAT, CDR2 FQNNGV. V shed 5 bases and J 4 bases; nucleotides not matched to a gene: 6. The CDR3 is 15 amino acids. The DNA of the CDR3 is TGTGCCAGCAGCCCCTCCGGGACAGGGGGCACTGAAGCTTTCTTT. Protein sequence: CASSPSGTGGTEAFF.

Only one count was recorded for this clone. In nucleotides, the CDR3 is TGCAGTGTTCTGAGGACAGAGCAGTACTTC. This sequence encodes CSVLRTEQYF. The V and J genes are TRBV20-1 and TRBJ2-7; D may be TRBD1 (5 bases). Germline values: CDR1 DFQATT, CDR2 SNEGSKA (reference sequence). The CDR3 has 10 residues. V lost 7 bases and J lost 7, with 11 bases in between.

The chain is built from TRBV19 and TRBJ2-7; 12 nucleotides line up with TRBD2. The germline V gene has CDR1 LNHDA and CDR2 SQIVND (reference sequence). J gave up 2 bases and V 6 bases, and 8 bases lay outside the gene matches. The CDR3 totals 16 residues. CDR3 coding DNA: TGTGCCAGTAGCCCACTAGCGGGAGGCCCCACCTACGAGCAGTACTTC. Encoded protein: CASSPLAGGPTYEQYF.

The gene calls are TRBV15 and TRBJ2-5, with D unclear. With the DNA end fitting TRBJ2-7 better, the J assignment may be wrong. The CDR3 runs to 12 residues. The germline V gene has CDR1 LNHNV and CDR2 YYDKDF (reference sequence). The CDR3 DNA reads TGTGCCACCAGCAGAGAAGGTTACGAGCAGTACTTC. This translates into CATSREGYEQYF.

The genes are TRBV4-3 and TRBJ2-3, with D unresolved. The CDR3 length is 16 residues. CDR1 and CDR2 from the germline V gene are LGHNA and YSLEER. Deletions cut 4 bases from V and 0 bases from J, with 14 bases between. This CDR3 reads CASSPHYRASTDTQYF. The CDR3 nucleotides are TGCGCCAGCAGCCCCCATTACCGAGCTAGCACAGATACGCAGTATTTT.

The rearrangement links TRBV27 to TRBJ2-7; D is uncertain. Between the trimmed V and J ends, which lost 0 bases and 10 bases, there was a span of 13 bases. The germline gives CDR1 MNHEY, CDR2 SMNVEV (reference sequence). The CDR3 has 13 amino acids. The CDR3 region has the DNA TGTGCCAGCAGTTTATCTCCCTCCAGAACCCAGTACTTC. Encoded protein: CASSLSPSRTQYF.

The CDR3 spells CAWSPMAEQYF. The CDR3 DNA reads TGTGCCTGGAGTCCTATGGCCGAGCAGTACTTC. The chain recombines TRBV30 with TRBJ2-7; D not certain. The V gene lost 2 bases and the J gene lost 6 bases, with 8 bases spanning the gap. CDR3 size: 11 residues. The germline CDR1 and CDR2 sequences are GTSNPN and SVGIG (reference sequence). The entire variable domain, with the rest obtained from reference TRBV30 and TRBJ2-7, is as follows: SQTIHQWPATLVQPVGSPLSLECTVEGTSNPNLYWYRQAAGRGLQLLFYSVGIGQISSEVPQNLSASRPQDRQFILSSKKLLLSDSGFYLCAWSPMAEQYFGPGTRLTVT.

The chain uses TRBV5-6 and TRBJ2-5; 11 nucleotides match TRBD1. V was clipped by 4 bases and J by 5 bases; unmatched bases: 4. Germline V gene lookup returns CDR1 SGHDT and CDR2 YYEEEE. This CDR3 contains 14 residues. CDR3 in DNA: TGTGCCAGCAGCCCCGGACAGGGGGCTGAGACCCAGTACTTC. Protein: CASSPGQGAETQYF. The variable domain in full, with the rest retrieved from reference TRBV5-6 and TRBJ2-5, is DAGVTQSPTHLIKTRGQQVTLRCSPKSGHDTVSWYQQALGQGPQFIFQYYEEEERQRGNFPDRFSGHQFPNYSSELNVNALLLGDSALYLCASSPGQGAETQYFGPGTRLLVL.

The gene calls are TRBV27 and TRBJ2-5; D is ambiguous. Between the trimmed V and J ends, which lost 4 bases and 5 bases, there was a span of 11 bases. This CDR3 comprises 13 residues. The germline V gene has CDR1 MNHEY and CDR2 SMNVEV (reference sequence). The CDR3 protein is CASSWAERETQYF. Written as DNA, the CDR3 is TGTGCCAGCAGTTGGGCAGAACGCGAGACCCAGTACTTC.

The CDR3 loop reads CASSEGSEQYF. The CDR3 region has the DNA TGTGCCAGCAGTGAGGGGTCCGAGCAGTACTTC. The chain uses TRBV25-1 and TRBJ2-7; no firm D call. V was shortened by 3 bases and J by 6 bases, with 6 bases between the two germline ends. CDR3 length: 11 amino acids. Germline V gives CDR1 MGHDK, CDR2 SYGVNS.

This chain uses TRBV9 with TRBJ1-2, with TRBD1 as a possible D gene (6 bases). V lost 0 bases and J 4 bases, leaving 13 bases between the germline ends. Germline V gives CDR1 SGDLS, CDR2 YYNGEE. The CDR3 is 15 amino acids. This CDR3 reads CASSVGGGTVYGYTF. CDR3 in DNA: TGTGCCAGCAGCGTAGGAGGGGGAACGGTCTATGGCTACACCTTC.

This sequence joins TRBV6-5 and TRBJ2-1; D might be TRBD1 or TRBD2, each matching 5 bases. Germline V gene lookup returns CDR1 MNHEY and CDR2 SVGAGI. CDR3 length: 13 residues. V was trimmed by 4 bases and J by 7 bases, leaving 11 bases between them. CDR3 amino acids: CASSWGKANEQFF. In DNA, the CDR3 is TGTGCCAGCAGTTGGGGGAAGGCAAATGAGCAGTTCTTC.

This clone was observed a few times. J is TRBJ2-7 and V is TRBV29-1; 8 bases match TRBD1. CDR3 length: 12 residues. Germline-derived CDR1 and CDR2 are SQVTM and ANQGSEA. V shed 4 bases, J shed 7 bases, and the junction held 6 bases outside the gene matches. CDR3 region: CSVVNRGYEQYF. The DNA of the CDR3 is TGCAGCGTTGTCAACAGGGGGTATGAGCAGTACTTC.

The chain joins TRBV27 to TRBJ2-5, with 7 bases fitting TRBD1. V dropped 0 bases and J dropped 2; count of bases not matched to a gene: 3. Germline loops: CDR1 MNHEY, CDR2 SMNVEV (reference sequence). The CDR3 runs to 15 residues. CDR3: CASSLSRRGQETQYF. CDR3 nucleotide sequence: TGTGCCAGCAGTTTATCTCGCAGGGGGCAAGAGACCCAGTACTTC.

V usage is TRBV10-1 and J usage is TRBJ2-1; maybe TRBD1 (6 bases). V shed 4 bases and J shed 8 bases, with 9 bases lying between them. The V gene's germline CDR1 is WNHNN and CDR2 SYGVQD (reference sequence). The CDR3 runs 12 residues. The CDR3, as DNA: TGCGCCAGCAGTGGAACAGGGCATGAGCAGTTCTTC. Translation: CASSGTGHEQFF.

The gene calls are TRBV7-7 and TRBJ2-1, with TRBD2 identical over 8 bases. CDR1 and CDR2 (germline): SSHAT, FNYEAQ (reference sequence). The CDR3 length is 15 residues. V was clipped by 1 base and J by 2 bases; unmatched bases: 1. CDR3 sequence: CASSLGAGAYNEQFF. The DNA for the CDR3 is TGTGCCAGCAGCTTAGGAGCGGGAGCCTACAATGAGCAGTTCTTC.

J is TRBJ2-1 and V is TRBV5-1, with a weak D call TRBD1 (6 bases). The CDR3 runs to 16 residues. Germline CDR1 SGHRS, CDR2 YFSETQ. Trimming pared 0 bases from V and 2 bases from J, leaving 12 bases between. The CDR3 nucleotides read TGCGCCAGCAGCTTGGGAACAGGGCGACCCTACAATGAGCAGTTCTTC. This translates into CASSLGTGRPYNEQFF. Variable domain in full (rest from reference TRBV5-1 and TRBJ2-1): KAGVTQTPRYLIKTRGQQVTLSCSPISGHRSVSWYQQTPGQGLQFLFEYFSETQRNKGNFPGRFSGRQFSNSRSEMNVSTLELGDSALYLCASSLGTGRPYNEQFFGPGTRLTVL.

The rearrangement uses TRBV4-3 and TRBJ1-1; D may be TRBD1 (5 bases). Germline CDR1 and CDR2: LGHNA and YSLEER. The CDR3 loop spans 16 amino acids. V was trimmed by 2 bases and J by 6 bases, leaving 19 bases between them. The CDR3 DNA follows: TGCGCCAGCAGCCAATTTTCCAGGGAGGTCGACTCTGAAGCTTTCTTT. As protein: CASSQFSREVDSEAFF.

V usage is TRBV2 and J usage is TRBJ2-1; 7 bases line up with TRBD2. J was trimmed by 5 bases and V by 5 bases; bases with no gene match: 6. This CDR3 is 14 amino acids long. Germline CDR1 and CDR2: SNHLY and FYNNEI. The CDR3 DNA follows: TGTGCCAGCAGTCCCGGGACTATTAACAATGAGCAGTTCTTC. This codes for CASSPGTINNEQFF. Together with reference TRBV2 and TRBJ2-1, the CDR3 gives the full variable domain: EPEVTQTPSHQVTQMGQEVILRCVPISNHLYFYWYRQILGQKVEFLVSFYNNEISEKSEIFDDQFSVERPDGSNFTLKIRSTKLEDSAMYFCASSPGTINNEQFFGPGTRLTVL.

The CDR3 spells CASSQGDRGPYEAFF. In DNA form, the CDR3 reads TGCGCCAGCAGCCAAGGGGACAGGGGACCTTACGAAGCTTTCTTT. The chain carries TRBV4-1 and TRBJ1-1; the match to TRBD1 covers 10 bases. CDR1 and CDR2 from the germline V gene are MGHRA and YSYEKL. V lost 1 base to trimming and J lost 8 bases; unmatched junction nucleotides: 7. The length of the CDR3 is 15 residues.